The rows below give T cell receptor beta chains drawn from one sample of a study of blood T cells in healthy people across ages. In TCRdb, the 5' RACE reads were re-called with MiXCR into one record per CDR3 protein. The table lists about 1 million distinct CDR3 sequences, 45% of them singletons. The sample taken for sequencing was blood. These receptors were collected from a woman aged 60 to 75 in good health. Each CDR3 is given with its conserved first and last residue. The order of the fields is D gene, J gene, clone size, V gene, CDR3 DNA, CDR3 protein. The D gene is left open where the match is weak. The size field is filled for only some rows; it gives once, few, many or a size class.

NA	TRBJ1-2	few	TRBV29-1	TGCAGCGTTGGCCCCAGACAAGGAGGATACTATGGCTACACCTTC	CSVGPRQGGYYGYTF
NA	TRBJ2-3	few	TRBV5-1	TGCGCCAGCAGTTACGGGCGAGGTCTCACAGATACGCAGTATTTT	CASSYGRGLTDTQYF
NA	TRBJ2-5	few	TRBV7-3	TGTGCCAGCAGCTTACAGGGGGGAACGGAGACCCAGTACTTC	CASSLQGGTETQYF
NA	TRBJ2-4	NA	TRBV5-5	TGTGCCAGCAGCTTCTCGTCGATGCGGGGAGCCAAAAACATTCAGTACTTC	CASSFSSMRGAKNIQYF
TRBD2	TRBJ2-1	NA	TRBV13	TGTGCCAGCAGCTTAGAGGCTAGCGGGACGGTGCCAAGCTCCTACAATGAGCAGTTCTTC	CASSLEASGTVPSSYNEQFF
TRBD1	TRBJ2-7	few	TRBV29-1	TGCAGCGTTAGGGACAGGGAATACGAGCAGTACTTC	CSVRDREYEQYF
NA	TRBJ1-6	few	TRBV6-5	TGTGCCAGCAGTAACGGGGGGCCGGGGAGTTCACCCCTCCACTTT	CASSNGGPGSSPLHF
TRBD1	TRBJ1-2	NA	TRBV6-4	TGTGCCAGCAGTGACGGACAGGTGGATGGCTACACCTTC	CASSDGQVDGYTF
NA	TRBJ2-7	NA	TRBV2	TGTGCCAGCAGTGAAAGCCCCGGGGCGGGTTACGAGCAGTACTTC	CASSESPGAGYEQYF
NA	TRBJ1-6	few	TRBV18	TGTGCCAGCTCACCTACTACGGGACGGGAGTATAATTCACCCCTCCACTTT	CASSPTTGREYNSPLHF
TRBD2	TRBJ2-7	few	TRBV7-9	TGTGCCAGCAGCTTCTGGACCGGGGGGTACGAGCAGTACTTC	CASSFWTGGYEQYF
TRBD2	TRBJ2-1	few	TRBV6-2/TRBV6-3	TGTGCCAGCAGTCTCGGACTAGCGGGAGTCACCTCCTACAATGAGCAGTTCTTC	CASSLGLAGVTSYNEQFF